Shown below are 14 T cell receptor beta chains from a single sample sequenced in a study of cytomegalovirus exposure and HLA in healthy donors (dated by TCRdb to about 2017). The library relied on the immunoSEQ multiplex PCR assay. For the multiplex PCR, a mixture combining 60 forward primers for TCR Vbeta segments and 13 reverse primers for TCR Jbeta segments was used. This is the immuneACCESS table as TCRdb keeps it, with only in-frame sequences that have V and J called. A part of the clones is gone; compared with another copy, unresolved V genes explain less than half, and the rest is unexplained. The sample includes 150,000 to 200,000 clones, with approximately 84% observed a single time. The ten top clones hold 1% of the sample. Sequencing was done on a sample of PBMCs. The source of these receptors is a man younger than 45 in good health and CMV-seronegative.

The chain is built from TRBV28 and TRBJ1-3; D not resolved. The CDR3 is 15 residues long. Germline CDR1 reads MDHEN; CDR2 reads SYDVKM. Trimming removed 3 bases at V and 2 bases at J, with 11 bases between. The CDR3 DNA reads TGTGCCAGCAGTTTTCAGGTCGGGGCTGGAAACACCATATATTTT. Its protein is CASSFQVGAGNTIYF.

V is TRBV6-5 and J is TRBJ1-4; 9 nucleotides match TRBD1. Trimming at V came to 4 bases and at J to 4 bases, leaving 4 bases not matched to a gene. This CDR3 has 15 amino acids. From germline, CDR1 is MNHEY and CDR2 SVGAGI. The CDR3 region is CASSLGQGINEKLFF. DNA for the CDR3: TGTGCCAGCAGTTTGGGACAGGGAATTAATGAAAAACTGTTTTTT.

The CDR3 nucleotides are TGTGCCAGCAGCTCAACTAGCGGGCCCTCAGATACGCAGTATTTT. Protein product: CASSSTSGPSDTQYF. The rearrangement joins TRBV6-5 to TRBJ2-3, with TRBD2 matching 9 bases. This CDR3 is built from 15 residues. Unmatched junction bases numbered 8, after V lost 6 bases and J lost 4 bases. Per germline, CDR1 MNHEY and CDR2 SVGAGI.

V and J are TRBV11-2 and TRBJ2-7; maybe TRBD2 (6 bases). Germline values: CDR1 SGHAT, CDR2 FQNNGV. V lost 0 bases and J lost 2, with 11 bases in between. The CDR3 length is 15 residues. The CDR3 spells CASSLDIGTPYEQYF. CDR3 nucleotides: TGTGCCAGCAGCTTAGATATAGGGACTCCCTACGAGCAGTACTTC.

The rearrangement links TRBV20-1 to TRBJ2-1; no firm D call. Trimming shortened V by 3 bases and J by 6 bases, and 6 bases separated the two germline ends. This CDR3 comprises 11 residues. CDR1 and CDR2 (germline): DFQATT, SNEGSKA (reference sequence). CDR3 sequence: CSASSVNEQFF. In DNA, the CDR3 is TGCAGTGCTAGCAGTGTCAATGAGCAGTTCTTC.

The CDR3 region is CASSEFRQQNSPLHF. The DNA for the CDR3 is TGTGCCAGCAGTGAATTTAGACAGCAAAATTCACCCCTCCACTTT. This chain links TRBV25-1 with TRBJ1-6; TRBD1 is a possible D gene (5 bases). Trimming pared 1 base from V and 7 bases from J, leaving 11 bases between. The germline V gene encodes CDR1 MGHDK and CDR2 SYGVNS. CDR3 size: 15 residues.

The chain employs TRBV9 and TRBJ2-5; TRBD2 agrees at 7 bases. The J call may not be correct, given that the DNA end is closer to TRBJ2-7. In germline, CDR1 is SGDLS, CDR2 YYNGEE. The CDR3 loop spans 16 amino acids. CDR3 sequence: CASSVDPAGASYEQYF. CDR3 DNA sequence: TGTGCCAGCAGCGTAGATCCCGCGGGAGCCTCCTACGAGCAGTACTTC.

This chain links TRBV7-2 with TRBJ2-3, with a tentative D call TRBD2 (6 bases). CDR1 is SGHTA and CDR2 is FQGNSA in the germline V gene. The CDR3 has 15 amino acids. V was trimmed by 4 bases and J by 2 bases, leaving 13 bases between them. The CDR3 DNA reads TGTGCCAGCAGCTCGGGACTCAAGCTCACAGATACGCAGTATTTT. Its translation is CASSSGLKLTDTQYF.

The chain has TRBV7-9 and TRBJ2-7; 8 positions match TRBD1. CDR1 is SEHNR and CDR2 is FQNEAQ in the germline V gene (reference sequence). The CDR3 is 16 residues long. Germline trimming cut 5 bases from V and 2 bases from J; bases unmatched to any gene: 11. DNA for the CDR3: TGTGCCAGCAGCGTAGGACCGGGACAGGACACCTACGAGCAGTACTTC. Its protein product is CASSVGPGQDTYEQYF.

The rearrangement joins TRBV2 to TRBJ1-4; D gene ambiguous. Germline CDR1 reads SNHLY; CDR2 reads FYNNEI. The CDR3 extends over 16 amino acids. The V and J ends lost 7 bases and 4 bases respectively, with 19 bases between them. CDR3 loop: CASTGKTRSINEKLFF. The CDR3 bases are TGTGCCAGCACCGGAAAAACCAGGTCGATTAATGAAAAACTGTTTTTT.

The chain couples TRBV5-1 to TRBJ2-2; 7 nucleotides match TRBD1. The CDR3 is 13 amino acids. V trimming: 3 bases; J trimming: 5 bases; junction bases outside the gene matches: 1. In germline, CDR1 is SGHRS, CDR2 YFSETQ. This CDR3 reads CASSSQGTGELFF. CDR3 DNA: TGCGCCAGCAGCTCACAGGGGACCGGGGAGCTGTTTTTT.

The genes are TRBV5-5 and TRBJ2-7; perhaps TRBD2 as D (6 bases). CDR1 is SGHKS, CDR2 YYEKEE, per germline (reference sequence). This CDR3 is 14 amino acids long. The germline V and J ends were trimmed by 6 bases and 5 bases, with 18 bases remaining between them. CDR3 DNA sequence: TGTGCCAGCACCCTAGGAGGGGCGGTGGACGAGCAGTACTTC. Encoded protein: CASTLGGAVDEQYF.

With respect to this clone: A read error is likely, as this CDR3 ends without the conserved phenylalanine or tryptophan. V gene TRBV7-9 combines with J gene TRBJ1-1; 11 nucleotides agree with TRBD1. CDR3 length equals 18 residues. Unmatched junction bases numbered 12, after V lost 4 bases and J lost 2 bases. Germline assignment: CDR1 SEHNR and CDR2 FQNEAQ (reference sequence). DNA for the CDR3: TGTGCCAGCAGCTCCTATCTTCGGACAGGGGGCATCAACACTGAAGCTTTCCTT. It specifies CASSSYLRTGGINTEAFL.

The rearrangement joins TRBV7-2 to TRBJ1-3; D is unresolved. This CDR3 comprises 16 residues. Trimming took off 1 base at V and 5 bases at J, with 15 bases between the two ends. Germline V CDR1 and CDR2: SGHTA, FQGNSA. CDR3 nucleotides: TGTGCCAGCAGCTTAGATCGGGGAGGGCGCCGAAACACCATATATTTT. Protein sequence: CASSLDRGGRRNTIYF.